This T cell receptor (beta chain) was recovered during a study of neurological immune-mediated disorders. Findings of the study overall: The study found no CDR3 amino acid sequences shared by expanded clones across subjects, suggesting private repertoires in all groups.

The yield of each sequencing run was over 160 million TCR-beta sequences from 15-18 subjects. One entry per CDR3 protein results from TCRdb running MiXCR on the 5' RACE reads. This sample has 45,000 to 60,000 distinct CDR3 sequences, with approximately 11% found just once. This clonotype was detected only a few times. The antigen is undetermined. Per the germline V gene, CDR1 is SGHNT and CDR2 is YYREEE (reference sequence). Deletions cut 2 bases from V and 0 bases from J, with 5 bases between. This CDR3 spans 13 amino acids. Time point given: longitudinal time-point 3. The chain joins TRBV5-4 to TRBJ1-1; no clear D. The source material was PBMCs. This clonotype was sampled from a male donor with HTLV-1-associated myelopathy (HAM/TSP). The CDR3 region has the DNA TGTGCCAGCAGCTTTCAGGTGAACACTGAAGCTTTCTTT. It codes for CASSFQVNTEAFF.